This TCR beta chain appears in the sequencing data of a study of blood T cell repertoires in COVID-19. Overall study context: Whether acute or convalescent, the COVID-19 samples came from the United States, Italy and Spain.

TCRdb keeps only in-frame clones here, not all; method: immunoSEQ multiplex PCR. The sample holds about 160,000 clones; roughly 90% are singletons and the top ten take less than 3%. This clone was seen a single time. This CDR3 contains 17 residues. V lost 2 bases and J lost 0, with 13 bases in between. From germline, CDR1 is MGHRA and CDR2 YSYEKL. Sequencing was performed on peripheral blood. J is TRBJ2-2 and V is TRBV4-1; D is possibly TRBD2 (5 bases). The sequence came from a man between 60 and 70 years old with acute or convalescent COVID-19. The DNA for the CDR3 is TGCGCCAGCAGCCAAAGCTTCGGGGTTTCGAACACCGGGGAGCTGTTTTTT. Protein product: CASSQSFGVSNTGELFF.